The sequence of this T cell receptor beta chain was determined in a study of blood T cells in healthy people across ages. Whole-study results and caveats: Strongly correlated with naive T cell percentage was TCR beta diversity. Higher diversity, along with more naive CD4+ cells, distinguished long-lived donors from aged donors.

A remark on this clonotype: What it binds is not known.

A J-beta primer mix and a sample-barcoded 5' primer were used in a second PCR of about 7 to 12 cycles. TCRdb re-derived calls from the 5' RACE reads in MiXCR, one entry per CDR3 protein. The table lists more than 650,000 distinct CDR3 sequences, about 20% of them singletons. Germline CDR1 reads SGHTA; CDR2 reads FQGNSA. V was shortened by 7 bases and J by 3 bases, with 11 bases between the two germline ends. The CDR3 consists of 13 residues. The specimen sequenced was blood. This TCR was recovered from a man between 65 and 79 years old in good health. The V and J genes are TRBV7-2 and TRBJ2-3, with D possibly being TRBD2 (6 bases). CDR3 protein: CASIYGGTDTQYF. The DNA for the CDR3 is TGTGCCAGCATCTATGGGGGGACAGATACGCAGTATTTT.